Described below is a single TCR beta chain sequence and its context. This specimen comes from a study of blood T cell repertoires in COVID-19. Generated by immunoSEQ multiplex PCR, the TCRdb table keeps only in-frame clones and is missing some. The sample includes around 250,000 clones, roughly 85% of them seen just once. Material: PBMCs or T cells enriched from blood (not recorded which). This clonotype was sampled from a woman in her forties or fifties with acute COVID-19.

The CDR3: CSVARATGGGEKLFF. CDR3 DNA: TGCAGCGTTGCGAGGGCTACGGGCGGTGGTGAAAAACTGTTTTTT. The chain has TRBV29-1 and TRBJ1-4, with no clear D. Trimming took 4 bases from V and 7 from J, leaving 19 bases between them. The CDR3 is 15 amino acids. CDR1 and CDR2 from the germline V gene are SQVTM and ANQGSEA.